Each of the 9 T cell receptor beta chains below was sequenced from the same sample in a study of blood T cell repertoires in COVID-19. Profiled with immunoSEQ multiplex PCR; TCRdb holds only in-frame clones, not every one. Among roughly 300,000 clones listed, around 84% were seen once. The material sequenced was peripheral blood. Every receptor here comes from a human donor with COVID-19, enrolled during active disease. The donor label of this sample is uncertain.

The chain uses TRBV11-3 and TRBJ2-7, with 7 bases that match TRBD1. Germline CDR1 is SGHNT and CDR2 is YENEEA. The CDR3 runs 15 residues. Unmatched junction bases numbered 12, after V lost 4 bases and J lost 6 bases. For the CDR3, the DNA is TGTGCCAGCAGCTCATCCGGGACAGCCTCTCGCGAGCAGTACTTC. Translating gives CASSSSGTASREQYF.

This chain uses TRBV5-4 with TRBJ2-1, with D possibly TRBD1 on 5 matching bases. This CDR3 comprises 14 residues. V gave up 4 bases and J gave up 5 bases, with 13 bases separating them. The germline V gene has CDR1 SGHNT and CDR2 YYREEE (reference sequence). The CDR3 here is CASSRAQADNEQFF. The CDR3 DNA sequence: TGTGCCAGCAGCCGGGCACAGGCAGACAATGAGCAGTTCTTC.

V gene TRBV6-5 combines with J gene TRBJ1-1; 7 nucleotides agree with TRBD1. The germline gives CDR1 MNHEY, CDR2 SVGAGI. Trimming took 4 bases from V and 2 from J; bases not matched to a gene: 4. The CDR3 extends over 14 amino acids. CDR3 coding DNA: TGTGCCAGCAGTTTCGGGACAGCCAACACTGAAGCTTTCTTT. The encoded protein is CASSFGTANTEAFF.

CDR3 nucleotide sequence: TGTGCCAGCAGTGAACGGGGGACCGGACGGACTGAAGCTTTCTTT. Amino acid sequence: CASSERGTGRTEAFF. V gene TRBV25-1 combines with J gene TRBJ1-1; maybe TRBD1 (5 bases). Between the trimmed V and J ends, which lost 2 bases and 5 bases, there was a span of 15 bases. The CDR3 loop spans 15 amino acids. The V gene's germline CDR1 is MGHDK and CDR2 SYGVNS.

The V call is TRBV7-9, the J call TRBJ1-6; 10 bases fit TRBD1. Trimming cost V 4 bases and J 6 bases; bases outside gene matches: 6. Germline lookup yields CDR1 SEHNR and CDR2 FQNEAQ (reference sequence). The CDR3 runs to 16 residues. CDR3 in DNA: TGTGCCAGCAGCTCTCCCGGGACAGGGGCTAATTCACCCCTCCACTTT. Translated, it gives CASSSPGTGANSPLHF.

The rearrangement joins TRBV7-2 to TRBJ2-5; 10 bases match TRBD2. Unmatched junction bases numbered 8, after V lost 6 bases and J lost 4 bases. The CDR3 runs to 15 residues. Looked up from germline, CDR1 is SGHTA and CDR2 is FQGNSA. The CDR3 DNA reads as TGTGCCAGCAGACCTACTAGCGGGATAGGAGAGACCCAGTACTTC. Protein sequence: CASRPTSGIGETQYF.

This sequence joins TRBV3-1 (or the pseudogene TRBV3-2) and TRBJ2-1; 12 positions agree with TRBD2. V shed 6 bases and J 2 bases; nucleotides not matched to a gene: 11. From germline, CDR1 is LGHDT and CDR2 YNNKEL (reference sequence). The CDR3 is 18 amino acids. CDR3 DNA: TGTGCCAGCAGTTCGGGACTAGCGGGTTCCTCAACCTACAATGAGCAGTTCTTC. Translated, it gives CASSSGLAGSSTYNEQFF.

The chain links TRBV5-6 to TRBJ1-2; no clear D gene. V lost 2 bases and J 7 bases, leaving 21 bases between the germline ends. The CDR3 contains 16 residues. From germline, CDR1 is SGHDT and CDR2 YYEEEE. This CDR3 reads CASSLDGLALDRGYTF. CDR3 nucleotides: TGTGCCAGCAGCTTAGATGGACTGGCCTTAGACCGTGGCTACACCTTC.

The rearrangement links TRBV27 to TRBJ2-3; maybe TRBD1 (7 bases). From germline, CDR1 is MNHEY and CDR2 SMNVEV (reference sequence). Trimming cost V 7 bases and J 2 bases, with 19 bases left between them. This CDR3 contains 16 residues. CDR3 DNA: TGTGCCAGCACCCAAGGGGGGACAGATCTCACAGATACGCAGTATTTT. Its protein product is CASTQGGTDLTDTQYF.